A single sample is the source of the 15 T cell receptor beta chains below, sequenced in a study of tissue T cells after allogeneic stem cell transplantation. Sample time point: mouse harvest day 14 after allogeneic transplant. Each mouse received 10^7 T-cell-depleted marrow cells plus 10^6 splenic CD5+ T cells by tail vein. Only in-frame clones appear in the TCRdb table, and some are missing; sequencing was by immunoSEQ multiplex PCR. The table has thousands of clones, around 35% seen once. Input material: skin. Receptor source: a female BALB/c mouse given C57BL/6 T cells with graft-versus-host disease after an allogeneic hematopoietic cell transplant.

For this clone: Gene names and germline refer to mouse. The read ends 1 residue shy of where the CDR3 ends; the end is completed using the germline J gene. The chain carries TRBV26 and TRBJ2-5, with TRBD1 matching over 7 bases. The trim removed 4 bases at V and 3 bases at J, leaving 4 bases unmatched. The CDR3 extends over 14 amino acids. CDR1 is KGHPV, CDR2 FQNQEV, per germline (reference sequence). CDR3 in amino acids: CASSPRDRQDTQYF. Incomplete CDR3 DNA: TGTGCCAGCAGTCCCCGGGACAGACAAGACACCCAGTAC.

This clone is categorized as medium-sized (0.01 to 0.1%). Mouse names are used for the genes. The CDR3 end falls 1 residue outside the read, so it is completed with the germline J gene. The chain is built from TRBV5 and TRBJ1-2, with D uncertain. Germline values: CDR1 LGHNA, CDR2 YNLKQL (reference sequence). This CDR3 spans 13 amino acids. V was clipped by 0 bases and J by 3 bases, with 5 bases between them. The covered CDR3 bases are TGTGCCAGCAGCCAAGAAAGGGACTCCGACTACACC. Its protein product is CASSQERDSDYT. The entire CDR3 reads CASSQERDSDYTF.

Remarks on this clone: The gene symbols are mouse symbols. The read ends 1 residue early relative to the CDR3; the germline J gene fills the gap. This chain connects TRBV24 to TRBJ2-5; weak D call: TRBD1 (6 bases). Trimming stripped 7 bases from V and 4 bases from J, with 12 bases between. CDR3 length: 13 amino acids. Per germline, CDR1 KGHTA and CDR2 FRNEEI. The sequenced CDR3 bases are TGTGCCAGCATCCCTGGGACAAAAGACACCCAGTAC. Its translation: CASIPGTKDTQY. The whole CDR3 is CASIPGTKDTQYF.

About this clone itself: Genes and germline are mouse. The observed sequence ends 1 residue before the CDR3 terminus, with the missing tail filled in from the germline J gene. The chain combines TRBV26 with TRBJ1-1, with D unresolved. Trimming left V 3 bases short and J 1 base short, with 6 bases between. CDR1 KGHPV and CDR2 FQNQEV come from the germline V gene (reference sequence). The CDR3 is 13 residues long. The CDR3 here is CASSLRRNTEVFF. CDR3 bases read: TGTGCCAGCAGTCTTCGCAGAAACACAGAAGTCTTC. Full variable domain (outside the CDR3, taken from reference TRBV26 and TRBJ1-1): NSKVIQTPRYLVKGQGQKAKMRCIPEKGHPVVFWYQQNKNNEFKFLINFQNQEVLQQIDMTEKRFSAECPSNSPCSLEIQSSEAGDSALYLCASSLRRNTEVFFGKGTRLTVV.

As for this clone: Mouse gene names and germline throughout. The CDR3 extends 1 residue past the end of the read, so its final part is completed from the germline J gene. The chain links TRBV16 to TRBJ1-3, with 9 bases matching TRBD1. Germline V lookup: CDR1 SGHSA, CDR2 FRNQAP. The V segment lost 4 bases and the J segment 3 bases; nucleotides outside the gene matches: 1. The CDR3 runs 14 residues. CDR3 DNA (partial): TGTGCAAGCAGCTCGACAGGGGGTGGAAATACGCTCTAT. Its translation: CASSSTGGGNTLY. The full CDR3 reads CASSSTGGGNTLYF.

Details on this clone: Mouse names are used for the genes. The chain's CDR3 is CASSAGGRAETLYF. The covered CDR3 bases are TGTGCCAGCAGTGCCGGGGGGAGGGCAGAAACGCTGTAT. J is TRBJ2-3 and V is TRBV13-1; tentative D call: TRBD2 (6 bases). The read terminates 1 residue before the CDR3 end, so the remaining end is supplied by the germline J gene. Germline CDR1 and CDR2: NSHNY and SYGAGN. The ends were cut back, 3 bases at V and 3 bases at J, with 11 bases in the middle. This CDR3 contains 14 residues.

This clone has a handful of counts. Here the gene names and germline are mouse. Coverage ceases 1 residue before the CDR3 finishes, and the germline J gene fills in the end. The V gene is TRBV13-2, the J gene TRBJ1-5; 10 bases map to TRBD1. The CDR3 contains 16 residues. V trimming: 2 bases; J trimming: 2 bases; junction bases outside the gene matches: 4. Germline loops: CDR1 NNHNN, CDR2 SYGAGS (reference sequence). This CDR3 is CASGDPGQGYNQAPLF. The sequenced CDR3 bases are TGTGCCAGCGGTGACCCGGGACAGGGGTACAACCAGGCTCCGCTT.

This clone appeared a few times. Gene names and germline match the mouse. Read sequence stops 1 residue before the CDR3 end, and the germline J gene provides the missing end. This chain joins TRBV19 and TRBJ1-1; weak D call: TRBD1 (6 bases). CDR3 length: 12 residues. Per germline, CDR1 FNHDT and CDR2 SITEND (reference sequence). Trimming cost V 3 bases and J 4 bases, with 7 bases left between them. The CDR3: CASSRDTTEVFF. The CDR3 bases that were read are TGTGCCAGCAGTAGGGACACCACAGAAGTCTTC.

Points on this clone: These gene names are mouse names. The CDR3 bases that were read are TGTGCCAGCAGTAACAGAGATCAAAACACCTTGTAC. Its protein is CASSNRDQNTLY. In full, the CDR3 is CASSNRDQNTLYF. This sequence joins TRBV4 and TRBJ2-4; D is ambiguous. The DNA ends 1 residue before the CDR3 does, and the rest of the CDR3 is filled in from the germline J gene. CDR1 LGHDT and CDR2 YNNKQL come from the germline V gene (reference sequence). The CDR3 sequence is 13 residues long. V lost 6 bases and J lost 2, with 9 bases in between.

In its sample, this clone was seen once. All gene names here are mouse names. The read falls 1 residue short of the CDR3 end, and the missing part is taken from the germline J gene. This rearrangement joins TRBV19 to TRBJ2-7; the D gene could be TRBD1 or TRBD2 (5 bases each). This CDR3 is 11 amino acids long. Trimming took 10 bases from V and 2 from J, leaving 10 bases between them. Germline CDR1 and CDR2: FNHDT and SITEND (reference sequence). Partial CDR3 DNA: TGTGCCCCCCCGGGGCCCTATGAACAGTAC. Amino acids: CAPPGPYEQY. The entire CDR3 is CAPPGPYEQYF.

This clone rates as medium-sized. The gene names here belong to mouse. The sequence runs out 1 residue before the end of the CDR3; the remainder is reconstructed from the germline J gene. The chain has TRBV26 and TRBJ2-5, with D perhaps assigned TRBD1 or TRBD2 (5 bases each). V dropped 4 bases and J dropped 0 bases, with 8 bases sitting between them. The CDR3 has 14 residues. Germline V lookup: CDR1 KGHPV, CDR2 FQNQEV (reference sequence). CDR3 sequence reads: CASSRRDNQDTQYF. Incomplete CDR3 DNA: TGTGCCAGCAGTCGCCGGGACAACCAAGACACCCAGTAC.

Points on this clone: Mouse gene names apply. The read finishes 1 residue shy of the CDR3 end, and the germline J gene is used to complete it. V and J are TRBV16 and TRBJ1-1; TRBD1 might be the D (6 bases). The V gene lost 5 bases and the J gene lost 0 bases, with 10 bases spanning the gap. Germline V gene data show CDR1 as SGHSA and CDR2 as FRNQAP. The CDR3 length is 14 residues. CDR3 loop: CASSPGTTNTEVFF. CDR3 DNA (partial): TGTGCAAGCAGCCCCGGGACAACAAACACAGAAGTCTTC.

This clone is medium-sized (0.01 to 0.1%) in the sample. The germline and genes are mouse ones. The sequenced fragment ends 1 residue before the CDR3 boundary, so the rest is inferred from the germline J gene. The gene calls are TRBV12-2 and TRBJ2-4; unclear D gene. Per the germline V gene, CDR1 is SGHLS and CDR2 is HYDKME. The V end lost 0 bases, the J end lost 0 bases, and 6 bases lay between the germline ends. The CDR3 totals 14 residues. The DNA read from the CDR3 is TGTGCCAGCTCTCTCGAGCCTAGTCAAAACACCTTGTAC. This encodes CASSLEPSQNTLY. From start to end, the CDR3 is CASSLEPSQNTLYF.

By share, this clone ranks as medium-sized. Each gene name is a mouse one. The read gets to within 1 residue of the CDR3 end, and the germline J gene fills in the rest. The chain joins TRBV26 to TRBJ1-3; D is undetermined. The germline V and J ends were trimmed by 5 bases and 0 bases, with 8 bases remaining between them. This CDR3 has 14 amino acids. Per the germline V gene, CDR1 is KGHPV and CDR2 is FQNQEV (reference sequence). The CDR3 spells CASSYMNSGNTLYF. The part of the CDR3 DNA that was read is TGTGCCAGCAGTTACATGAATTCTGGAAATACGCTCTAT. Looking up the rest from reference TRBV26 and TRBJ1-3 gives the full variable domain: NSKVIQTPRYLVKGQGQKAKMRCIPEKGHPVVFWYQQNKNNEFKFLINFQNQEVLQQIDMTEKRFSAECPSNSPCSLEIQSSEAGDSALYLCASSYMNSGNTLYFGEGSRLIVV.

This clone is classed as medium-sized. The gene names given are mouse names. Read data end 1 residue before the CDR3 end; the end is taken from the germline J gene. The V gene is TRBV23, the J gene TRBJ2-1; TRBD2, as called in the table, went unchecked against the DNA. Germline-derived CDR1 and CDR2 are KGHTA and FQNQQP. This CDR3 region has 16 residues. CDR3 DNA (partial): TGCTCCAGCAGTCAATCGTTGGACTGGGGTTATGCTGAGCAGTTC. The encoded protein is CSSSQSLDWGYAEQF. The whole CDR3 protein is CSSSQSLDWGYAEQFF.